This T cell receptor (beta chain) appears in the sequencing data of a study of PD-L1 blockade in urothelial cancer. The time point: pretreatment peripheral blood. Patients had urothelial carcinoma that was locally advanced or metastatic. All patients handed over anywhere from 1 to 8 samples, pretreatment and on-treatment. Sequenced by immunoSEQ multiplex PCR; TCRdb stores in-frame clones only, minus some. The table records just under 65,000 clones, 75% to 85% of them present only once. CDR3 length: 16 amino acids. The V gene end was trimmed by 5 bases and the J gene end by 0 bases; junction bases not matched to a gene: 8. Germline CDR1 is SGHNT and CDR2 is YENEEA.

This chain connects TRBV11-3 to TRBJ2-3; 7 bases are shared with TRBD1. This sequence was found in a man in his sixties or seventies with urothelial cancer. Sequenced here: PBMCs, sampled around atezolizumab (anti-PD-L1) treatment. The CDR3 loop is CASSKGADDSTDTQYF. In DNA, the CDR3 is TGTGCCAGCAGCAAGGGGGCCGACGATAGCACAGATACGCAGTATTTT. Variable domain in full (rest from reference TRBV11-3 and TRBJ2-3): EAGVVQSPRYKIIEKKQPVAFWCNPISGHNTLYWYLQNLGQGPELLIRYENEEAVDDSQLPKDRFSAERLKGVDSTLKIQPAELGDSAVYLCASSKGADDSTDTQYFGPGTRLTVL.